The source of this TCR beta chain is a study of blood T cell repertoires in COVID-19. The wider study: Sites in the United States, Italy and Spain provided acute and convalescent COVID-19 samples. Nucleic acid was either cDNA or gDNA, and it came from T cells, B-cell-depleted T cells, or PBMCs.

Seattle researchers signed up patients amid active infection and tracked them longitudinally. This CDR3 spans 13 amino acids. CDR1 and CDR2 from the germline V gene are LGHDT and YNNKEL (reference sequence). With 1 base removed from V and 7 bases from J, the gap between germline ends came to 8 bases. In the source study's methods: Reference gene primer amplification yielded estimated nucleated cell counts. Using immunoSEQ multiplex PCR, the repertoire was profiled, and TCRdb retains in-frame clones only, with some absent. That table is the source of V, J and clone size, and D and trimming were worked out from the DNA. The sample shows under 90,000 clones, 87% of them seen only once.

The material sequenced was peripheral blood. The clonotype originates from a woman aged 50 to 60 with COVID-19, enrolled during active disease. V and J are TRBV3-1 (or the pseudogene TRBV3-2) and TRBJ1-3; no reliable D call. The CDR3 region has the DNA TGTGCCAGCAGCCAAGTGGCGGGGAACACCATATATTTT. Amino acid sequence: CASSQVAGNTIYF.